Each of the 25 T cell receptor beta chains below was sequenced from the same sample in a study of blood T cell repertoires in COVID-19. Clones were read by immunoSEQ multiplex PCR, and TCRdb kept only the in-frame ones, dropping some. The sample lists more than 50,000 clones, 80% occurring once. Sequenced material: peripheral blood. These receptor sequences come from a human donor in a cohort sampled during active COVID-19.

This chain uses TRBV11-2 with TRBJ2-7; 7 positions agree with TRBD1. CDR1 is SGHAT and CDR2 is FQNNGV in the germline V gene. The CDR3 runs 15 residues. With V trimmed by 0 bases and J by 2 bases, 4 bases remained unmatched. CDR3: CASSLDRDRTYEQYF. The CDR3 DNA is TGTGCCAGCAGCTTAGATCGGGACAGAACCTACGAGCAGTACTTC.

The chain has TRBV4-3 and TRBJ2-1; 7 nucleotides match TRBD2. Trimming took 2 bases from V and 8 from J; bases not matched to a gene: 9. Germline V gene sequence: CDR1 LGHNA, CDR2 YSLEER. The CDR3 length is 15 residues. DNA for the CDR3: TGCGCCAGCAGCCAACAAGCGGGAATGACTGATGAGCAGTTCTTC. Its translation: CASSQQAGMTDEQFF.

This chain links TRBV5-4 with TRBJ2-3; perhaps TRBD1 as D (6 bases). V lost 2 bases and J lost 0, with 10 bases in between. This CDR3 region has 15 residues. Germline V lookup: CDR1 SGHNT, CDR2 YYREEE (reference sequence). The chain's CDR3 is CASSFQGSSTDTQYF. The CDR3 DNA sequence: TGTGCCAGCAGCTTTCAGGGGTCAAGCACAGATACGCAGTATTTT.

V usage is TRBV6-2 or TRBV6-3 and J usage is TRBJ2-1; TRBD2 matches at 7 bases. The CDR3 length is 16 residues. Germline V gene lookup returns CDR1 MNHEY and CDR2 SVGEGT. Trimming took 5 bases from V and 6 from J; bases not matched to a gene: 13. As DNA, the CDR3 is TGTGCCAGCAGTCCCATCTCTTGGTGGGGGGGCAATGAGCAGTTCTTC. As protein: CASSPISWWGGNEQFF.

This chain links TRBV7-2 with TRBJ2-7; TRBD1 matches at 7 bases. V lost 5 bases and J lost 4; bases outside the gene matches: 11. The germline CDR1 and CDR2 sequences are SGHTA and FQGNSA. CDR3 length equals 15 residues. The CDR3 DNA reads TGTGCCAGCAGCCCAACCACAGGGGTTGGGTACGAGCAGTACTTC. Translated, it gives CASSPTTGVGYEQYF.

V is TRBV9 and J is TRBJ2-2, with 7 positions matching TRBD2. The junction had 11 bases not matched to a gene; V was cut back by 3 bases and J by 6 bases. CDR1 is SGDLS, CDR2 YYNGEE, per germline. The CDR3 is made up of 16 amino acids. The CDR3 is CASSARGPAGAGELFF. CDR3 coding DNA: TGTGCCAGCAGCGCCCGGGGACCCGCGGGGGCCGGGGAGCTGTTTTTT.

A few counts support this clone. The V and J genes are TRBV3-1 (or the pseudogene TRBV3-2) and TRBJ2-7; D possibly corresponds to TRBD1 (5 bases). Between the trimmed V and J ends, which lost 0 bases and 3 bases, there was a span of 9 bases. Germline values: CDR1 LGHDT, CDR2 YNNKEL (reference sequence). The CDR3 runs 14 residues. The CDR3 here is CASSQDQGNYEQYF. DNA for the CDR3: TGTGCCAGCAGCCAAGATCAGGGCAACTACGAGCAGTACTTC.

The V gene is TRBV18, the J gene TRBJ2-6; a possible D gene is TRBD1 (5 bases). The V gene's germline CDR1 is KGHSH and CDR2 LQKENI. The CDR3 consists of 17 residues. V was cut by 4 bases and J by 1 base, with 14 bases left in between. CDR3 coding DNA: TGTGCCAGCTCACTCGGAGCAGGGTATTCTGGGGCCAACGTCCTGACTTTC. Protein: CASSLGAGYSGANVLTF.

The chain has TRBV6-5 and TRBJ2-2, with 7 bases aligning to TRBD1. Germline V gene lookup returns CDR1 MNHEY and CDR2 SVGAGI. The CDR3 spans 15 residues. The V segment lost 6 bases and the J segment 6 bases; nucleotides outside the gene matches: 10. The CDR3 loop reads CASRKDRVGAGELFF. CDR3 nucleotide sequence: TGTGCCAGCAGAAAAGACAGGGTTGGGGCCGGGGAGCTGTTTTTT.

In DNA form, the CDR3 reads TGCAGCGTTGCGACTAGCGGATCGTACGAGCAGTACTTC. It codes for CSVATSGSYEQYF. V usage is TRBV29-1 and J usage is TRBJ2-7; 9 bases map to TRBD2. The germline gives CDR1 SQVTM, CDR2 ANQGSEA. V shed 4 bases, J shed 4 bases, and the junction held 5 bases outside the gene matches. The CDR3 has 13 amino acids.

The chain links TRBV4-1 to TRBJ2-7; TRBD2 aligns across 8 bases. The germline gives CDR1 MGHRA, CDR2 YSYEKL. CDR3 length: 17 residues. V lost 3 bases, J lost 2 bases, and 12 bases stayed unmatched. The CDR3 loop reads CASSQDLQLAAPYEQYF. The CDR3 coding sequence is TGCGCCAGCAGCCAGGACCTCCAACTAGCGGCCCCCTACGAGCAGTACTTC.

The chain combines TRBV27 with TRBJ1-6; tentative D call: TRBD1 (6 bases). V dropped 6 bases and J dropped 6 bases, with 15 bases sitting between them. Per the germline V gene, CDR1 is MNHEY and CDR2 is SMNVEV (reference sequence). There are 15 residues in the CDR3. CDR3 amino acids: CASSYRVDGNSPLHF. Written as DNA, the CDR3 is TGTGCCAGCAGCTACAGGGTAGACGGTAATTCACCCCTCCACTTT.

This chain connects TRBV6-5 to TRBJ1-6; TRBD1 aligns across 11 bases. J lost 10 bases, V lost 8 bases, and 10 bases had no gene match. The CDR3 covers 15 residues. Germline loops: CDR1 MNHEY, CDR2 SVGAGI. For the CDR3, the DNA is TGTGCCAGCGGCCCGAGGGACAGGGGGACATCACCCCTCCACTTT. Translation gives CASGPRDRGTSPLHF.

The V gene is TRBV2, the J gene TRBJ2-4; TRBD2 matches at 15 bases. The junction had 8 bases not matched to a gene; V was cut back by 5 bases and J by 9 bases. CDR1 SNHLY and CDR2 FYNNEI come from the germline V gene. The CDR3 covers 16 residues. The CDR3 is CASSTGTSGRTGIQYF. The CDR3 region has the DNA TGTGCCAGCAGTACCGGGACTAGCGGGAGGACTGGCATTCAGTACTTC.

This clone was observed a single time. Here the CDR3 reads CASSHNNRGPEAFF. The CDR3 region has the DNA TGTGCCAGCAGCCATAACAACAGGGGCCCTGAAGCTTTCTTT. This chain connects TRBV4-2 to TRBJ1-1; TRBD1 agrees at 7 bases. The CDR3 extends over 14 amino acids. Trimming took 3 bases from V and 6 from J; bases not matched to a gene: 7. The germline V gene has CDR1 LGHNA and CDR2 YNFKEQ.

As to this clone: One end of the junction is discordant with germline, which a read error may explain. This chain links TRBV12-3 or TRBV12-4 with TRBJ2-7, with D possibly being TRBD2 (6 bases). There are 13 residues in the CDR3. DNA of the CDR3: TGTGCCAGCAGTATAGCGGAGGGCTACGAGCAGTACTTC. It codes for CASSIAEGYEQYF.

This clone was found once. This chain connects TRBV2 to TRBJ1-2; D may be TRBD1 (5 bases). Germline CDR1 reads SNHLY; CDR2 reads FYNNEI. The V and J ends lost 4 bases and 0 bases respectively, with 9 bases between them. The CDR3 has 14 amino acids. The CDR3 DNA follows: TGTGCCAGCAGTGTTCTCAGGGCTAACTATGGCTACACCTTC. The encoded protein is CASSVLRANYGYTF.

The chain carries TRBV27 and TRBJ2-1, with 10 bases matching TRBD1. With V trimmed by 5 bases and J by 8 bases, 6 bases remained unmatched. Germline loops: CDR1 MNHEY, CDR2 SMNVEV (reference sequence). The CDR3 is made up of 14 amino acids. The CDR3 loop is CASSARDRGDEQFF. CDR3 nucleotide sequence: TGTGCCAGCAGTGCCCGGGACAGGGGCGATGAGCAGTTCTTC.

The chain recombines TRBV29-1 with TRBJ2-5, with D unresolved. Germline CDR1 reads SQVTM; CDR2 reads ANQGSEA. The CDR3 extends over 13 amino acids. Trimming removed 4 bases from V and 4 bases from J, with 13 bases in between. CDR3: CSVVETHRETQYF. The CDR3 region has the DNA TGCAGCGTTGTAGAGACCCACAGAGAGACCCAGTACTTC.

The sample holds one count of this clone. This chain connects TRBV4-3 to TRBJ1-4; 8 bases agree with TRBD1. This CDR3 comprises 18 residues. After removal of 0 bases from V and 11 bases from J, the junction contained 17 bases not matched to a gene. Germline V gene data show CDR1 as LGHNA and CDR2 as YSLEER. The CDR3 sequence is CASSQEDQRRGPLPKLFF. Here the CDR3 DNA reads TGCGCCAGCAGCCAAGAGGACCAACGCAGGGGGCCTCTACCGAAACTGTTTTTT.

The chain combines TRBV19 with TRBJ1-2; D is unresolved. Trimming took 3 bases from V and 4 from J, leaving 9 bases between them. CDR1 and CDR2 from the germline V gene are LNHDA and SQIVND (reference sequence). This CDR3 has 13 residues. Here the CDR3 reads CASSIGRAYGYTF. CDR3 sequence (DNA): TGTGCCAGTAGTATTGGGAGGGCCTATGGCTACACCTTC.

This sequence joins TRBV19 and TRBJ1-4, with 8 bases aligning to TRBD1. Looked up from germline, CDR1 is LNHDA and CDR2 is SQIVND (reference sequence). The CDR3 spans 18 residues. After removal of 5 bases from V and 0 bases from J, the junction contained 11 bases not matched to a gene. CDR3 DNA sequence: TGTGCCAGTAGTGACAGGGGACGACTTACAGCAACTAATGAAAAACTGTTTTTT. It codes for CASSDRGRLTATNEKLFF.

CDR3: CASSPREAGGFSGANVLTF. CDR3 sequence (DNA): TGTGCCAGCTCACCCCGAGAAGCGGGAGGCTTCTCTGGGGCCAACGTCCTGACTTTC. This chain joins TRBV18 and TRBJ2-6; 9 bases map to TRBD2. V trimming: 3 bases; J trimming: 0 bases; junction bases outside the gene matches: 9. The germline V gene has CDR1 KGHSH and CDR2 LQKENI. This CDR3 is built from 19 residues.

The genes are TRBV6-1 and TRBJ2-1; TRBD2 aligns across 11 bases. The CDR3 length is 16 residues. Germline V gives CDR1 MNHNS, CDR2 SASEGT. The trim removed 3 bases at V and 6 bases at J, leaving 7 bases unmatched. CDR3 in DNA: TGTGCCAGCAGTGATCAACTAGCGGGAGTTCCCAATGAGCAGTTCTTC. Translating it yields CASSDQLAGVPNEQFF.

A word on this clone: The junction differs from germline at one of its ends, possibly a read error. The chain links TRBV27 to TRBJ2-1; possible D gene TRBD2, 5 bases. The CDR3 has 15 amino acids. Germline V gene lookup returns CDR1 MNHEY and CDR2 SMNVEV (reference sequence). The CDR3 spells CASSLSSGSYNEQFF. For the CDR3, the DNA is TGTGCCAGCAGTCTATCAAGCGGATCCTACAATGAGCAGTTCTTC.